This passage covers 12 T cell receptor beta chains from one sample sequenced in a study of control samples from healthy donors and cancer patients. TCRdb keeps only in-frame clones here, not all; method: immunoSEQ multiplex PCR. The table has roughly 120,000 clones, about 95% seen once; the top ten hold less than 4%. The sample comprised blood. These receptors all come from a man younger than 40 in good health.

DNA of the CDR3: TGTGCCAGCAACCCTTTGGGGGGGCTAGGTTACGAGCAGTACTTC. Its protein is CASNPLGGLGYEQYF. This rearrangement joins TRBV28 to TRBJ2-7; D is possibly TRBD2 (7 bases). The CDR3 consists of 15 residues. Trimming stripped 7 bases from V and 4 bases from J, with 20 bases between. The germline CDR1 and CDR2 sequences are MDHEN and SYDVKM.

The J gene is TRBJ2-7, the V gene TRBV6-5; 7 bases fit TRBD2. V lost 2 bases and J lost 2; bases outside the gene matches: 3. Germline CDR1 and CDR2: MNHEY and SVGAGI. The CDR3 totals 14 residues. In nucleotides, the CDR3 is TGTGCCAGCAGTTACGGGGCGGGGGCCTACGAGCAGTACTTC. It translates to CASSYGAGAYEQYF.

The chain links TRBV4-1 to TRBJ2-5; 9 positions match TRBD1. The length of the CDR3 is 16 residues. Germline trimming cut 1 base from V and 4 bases from J; bases unmatched to any gene: 7. Germline assignment: CDR1 MGHRA and CDR2 YSYEKL. Written as DNA, the CDR3 is TGCGCCAGCAGCCAAGGAGGGACAGGGATGGGAGAGACCCAGTACTTC. It translates to CASSQGGTGMGETQYF.

V is TRBV27 and J is TRBJ1-1; 8 positions agree with TRBD1. This CDR3 is built from 15 residues. Trimming took 7 bases from V and 5 from J; bases not matched to a gene: 12. Germline V gives CDR1 MNHEY, CDR2 SMNVEV (reference sequence). CDR3 amino acids: CASMDRVERRTEAFF. The CDR3 DNA reads TGTGCCAGCATGGACAGGGTGGAGCGGAGGACTGAAGCTTTCTTT.

The chain recombines TRBV10-3 with TRBJ1-1; the D is unclear. This CDR3 comprises 11 residues. V was cut by 6 bases and J by 2 bases, with 4 bases left in between. Germline CDR1 is ENHRY and CDR2 is SYGVKD. For the CDR3, the DNA is TGTGCCATCAGAGATAACACTGAAGCTTTCTTT. Its protein is CAIRDNTEAFF.

The genes are TRBV10-3 and TRBJ1-3, with 7 bases matching TRBD1. This CDR3 contains 14 residues. V lost 6 bases and J lost 2; bases outside the gene matches: 4. In germline, CDR1 is ENHRY, CDR2 SYGVKD. CDR3: CAIRGGSAGNTIYF. The CDR3 DNA reads as TGTGCCATCAGAGGGGGCTCTGCTGGAAACACCATATATTTT.

This chain uses TRBV27 with TRBJ1-3; D is ambiguous. The V gene lost 6 bases and the J gene lost 2 bases, with 11 bases spanning the gap. The V gene's germline CDR1 is MNHEY and CDR2 SMNVEV (reference sequence). The CDR3 is 14 residues long. CDR3 region: CASSKKSAGNTIYF. CDR3 nucleotide sequence: TGTGCCAGCAGCAAGAAATCAGCTGGAAACACCATATATTTT.

The chain has TRBV7-2 and TRBJ2-2; D is undetermined. The germline gives CDR1 SGHTA, CDR2 FQGNSA. This CDR3 has 12 amino acids. With 2 bases removed from V and 6 bases from J, the gap between germline ends came to 4 bases. Written as DNA, the CDR3 is TGTGCCAGCAGCTTATACTCCGGGGAGCTGTTTTTT. It is translated as CASSLYSGELFF. Supplemented by reference TRBV7-2 and TRBJ2-2, the full variable domain reads GAGVSQSPSNKVTEKGKDVELRCDPISGHTALYWYRQSLGQGLEFLIYFQGNSAPDKSGLPSDRFSAERTGGSVSTLTIQRTQQEDSAVYLCASSLYSGELFFGEGSRLTVL.

V is TRBV5-1 and J is TRBJ1-2; D remains ambiguous. Germline CDR1 and CDR2: SGHRS and YFSETQ. The V gene lost 1 base and the J gene lost 4 bases, with 17 bases spanning the gap. This CDR3 has 16 amino acids. CDR3 in amino acids: CASSLISSPTSYGYTF. CDR3 DNA: TGCGCCAGCAGCTTGATTTCTAGTCCTACCTCCTATGGCTACACCTTC.

The chain couples TRBV11-2 to TRBJ2-5, with TRBD2 as a possible D gene (5 bases). Germline V gene sequence: CDR1 SGHAT, CDR2 FQNNGV. The CDR3 contains 16 residues. Trimming took off 5 bases at V and 2 bases at J, with 18 bases between the two ends. The CDR3 nucleotides read TGTGCCAGCAGCCCTACCTTCACTACTAGACAAGAGACCCAGTACTTC. This sequence encodes CASSPTFTTRQETQYF. Complete variable domain (other parts from reference TRBV11-2 and TRBJ2-5): EAGVAQSPRYKIIEKRQSVAFWCNPISGHATLYWYQQILGQGPKLLIQFQNNGVVDDSQLPKDRFSAERLKGVDSTLKIQPAKLEDSAVYLCASSPTFTTRQETQYFGPGTRLLVL.

The chain recombines TRBV19 with TRBJ2-4, with TRBD1 as a possible D gene (6 bases). V was cut by 7 bases and J by 6 bases, with 13 bases left in between. The CDR3 extends over 13 amino acids. The germline CDR1 and CDR2 sequences are LNHDA and SQIVND (reference sequence). Here the CDR3 DNA reads TGTGCCAGTAAGGACTGGGGGCCAAACATTCAGTACTTC. Its translation: CASKDWGPNIQYF.

The chain employs TRBV19 and TRBJ1-5, with 8 bases identical to TRBD1. Losses at the gene ends were 1 base for V and 3 bases for J; bases not matched to a gene: 2. The germline V gene has CDR1 LNHDA and CDR2 SQIVND (reference sequence). The CDR3 runs 15 residues. The CDR3 here is CASSIGTGINQPQHF. The CDR3 nucleotides read TGTGCCAGTAGTATAGGGACAGGGATCAATCAGCCCCAGCATTTT.